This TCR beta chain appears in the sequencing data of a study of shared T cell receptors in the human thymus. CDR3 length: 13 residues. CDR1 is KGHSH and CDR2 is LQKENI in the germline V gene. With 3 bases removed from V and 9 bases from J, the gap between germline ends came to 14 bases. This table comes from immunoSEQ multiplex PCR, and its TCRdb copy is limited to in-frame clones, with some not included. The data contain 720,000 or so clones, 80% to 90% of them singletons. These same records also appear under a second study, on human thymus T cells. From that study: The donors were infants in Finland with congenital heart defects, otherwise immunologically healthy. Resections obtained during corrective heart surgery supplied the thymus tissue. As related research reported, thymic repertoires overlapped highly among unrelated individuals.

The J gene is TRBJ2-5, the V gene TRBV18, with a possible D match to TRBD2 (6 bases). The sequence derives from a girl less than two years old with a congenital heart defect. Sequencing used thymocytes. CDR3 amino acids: CASSPTGEGAQYF. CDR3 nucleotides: TGTGCCAGCTCACCGACGGGGGAAGGGGCCCAGTACTTC.